The entry below describes one T cell receptor beta chain. This sample was taken from a study of control samples from healthy donors and cancer patients. Assay used: immunoSEQ multiplex PCR; TCRdb lists only in-frame clones, some missing. The sample gives 150,000 or so clones, around 94% of which show up once; approximately 14% is in the top ten. Germline CDR1 and CDR2: SGHAT and FQNNGV. Trimming stripped 5 bases from V and 6 bases from J, with 14 bases between. This CDR3 region has 13 residues. The chain employs TRBV11-2 and TRBJ2-7; a possible D gene is TRBD1 (6 bases). The sample comprised PBMCs. The origin of this receptor is a man between 60 and 70 years old with colorectal cancer. CDR3 in amino acids: CASSPDRLGEQYF. CDR3 coding DNA: TGTGCCAGCAGCCCCGACAGGCTGGGCGAGCAGTACTTC.